A selection of T cell receptor beta chains follows, all from one sample in a study of control samples from healthy donors and cancer patients. Only in-frame clones appear in the TCRdb table, and some are missing; sequencing was by immunoSEQ multiplex PCR. The sample includes about 190,000 clones, about 90% of them seen just once. Sample: blood. The source of these receptors is a man between 25 and 39 years old in good health. CDR3s leave out the opening cysteine and the closing phenylalanine or tryptophan. Fields, in order: V gene, CDR3 length, CDR3 protein.

TRBV7-9 | 14 | ASSSGRGPLPYEQY
TRBV14 | 14 | ASSPGVREADYEQY
TRBV5-5 | 14 | ASSVYTGTGNSPLH
TRBV28 | 19 | ASSLRFGTGDTVNRHYGYT
TRBV7-9 | 12 | ASSLADRMYGYT
TRBV2 | 11 | ASSDSGGSPLH
TRBV18 | 10 | ASSPSTDTQY
TRBV5-8 | 15 | ASDWEGASAVNNEQF
TRBV5-1 | 14 | ASSRGEPTSNYGYT
TRBV20-1 | 15 | SASKDRVFLANEKLF
TRBV4-1 | 11 | ASSQPTGYEQY
TRBV5-1 | 14 | ASSLADQSGTYGYT
TRBV6-6 | 14 | ASRDPLVTGANVLT
TRBV4-1 | 16 | ASSQPRNSGRGTDTQY
TRBV5-1 | 12 | ASSPAGVPGELF
TRBV7-9 | 15 | ASSSTWTGQSYNEQF
TRBV3-1/TRBV3-2 | 15 | ASSPRTSGGASGTQY
TRBV24-1 | 13 | ATSDEGGAYNEQF
TRBV9 | 14 | ASSVGAGAPGGELF
TRBV5-1 | 11 | ASSWTSSDTQY
TRBV7-9 | 14 | ASSARQEVWTGELF
TRBV6-2/TRBV6-3 | 12 | ASSEGQAGEKLF
TRBV24-1 | 14 | ATSAVRDRATDTQY
TRBV2 | 9 | ASSYNSPLH
TRBV19 | 12 | ASSTLDRDPEQF
TRBV2 | 14 | ASSEGYGPLGTEAF
TRBV7-6 | 15 | ASSLGSAGTLNGEQF
TRBV7-9 | 11 | ASSLAERTEAF
TRBV21-1 | 10 | ASSKGGYEQY
TRBV20-1 | 9 | SARVPAGLF
TRBV15 | 14 | ATSRDPDLAKNIQY
TRBV3-1/TRBV3-2 | 13 | ASSQGVAGRNTIY
TRBV7-9 | 14 | ASSLRTESSGNTIY
TRBV10-3 | 11 | ATKGDRNQPQH
TRBV5-6 | 12 | ASSLLGNTGELF
TRBV6-6 | 12 | ASKREGYNSPLH
TRBV30 | 12 | AWRRVRRNTEAF
TRBV3-1/TRBV3-2 | 11 | ASSLEQSYGYT
TRBV5-1 | 9 | ASSSTDTQY
TRBV2 | 13 | ASRSGTGYSTEAF